This TCR beta chain was obtained from a study of cytomegalovirus exposure and HLA in healthy donors. The CDR3 extends over 14 amino acids. Germline loops: CDR1 ENHRY, CDR2 SYGVKD. The germline V and J ends were trimmed by 7 bases and 0 bases, with 10 bases remaining between them. PCR primers comprised 60 Vbeta and 13 Jbeta primers. Data came from immunoSEQ multiplex PCR; TCRdb stores just in-frame clones and leaves some out. The sample includes 150,000 to 200,000 clones, roughly three quarters of them seen just once. Sequencing input: PBMCs. The genes are TRBV10-3 and TRBJ1-3; D gene uncertain. This sequence originates from a woman aged 45-60 years in good health and CMV-seropositive. The CDR3 here is CAIKALSSGNTIYF. In DNA form, the CDR3 reads TGTGCCATCAAAGCGCTGAGCTCTGGAAACACCATATATTTT.